This TCR beta chain is drawn from a study of T cells in localized non-small cell lung cancer. General study results and limits: Blood T cell density predicted longer survival; adjacent-lung clonality, shorter. Uninvolved adjacent lung had the highest recorded T cell clonality, with tumor below it.

The protocol was immunoSEQ multiplex PCR, while the TCRdb copy is restricted to in-frame clones and leaves out a portion. The data contain about 64,000 clones, 81% of them singletons. CDR1 and CDR2 (germline): GTSNPN, SVGIG (reference sequence). V shed 4 bases and J shed 4 bases, with 10 bases lying between them. The CDR3 is 12 residues long. Details on this clone: Its antigen is unknown.

This TCR came from a man aged 40 to 70 with stage II lung adenocarcinoma. Sequenced here: PBMCs, sampled before any cancer treatment. The chain joins TRBV30 to TRBJ2-5, with D possibly being TRBD2 (5 bases). The CDR3 loop reads CAWNRGPETQYF. The CDR3 nucleotides are TGTGCCTGGAATCGGGGTCCAGAGACCCAGTACTTC.